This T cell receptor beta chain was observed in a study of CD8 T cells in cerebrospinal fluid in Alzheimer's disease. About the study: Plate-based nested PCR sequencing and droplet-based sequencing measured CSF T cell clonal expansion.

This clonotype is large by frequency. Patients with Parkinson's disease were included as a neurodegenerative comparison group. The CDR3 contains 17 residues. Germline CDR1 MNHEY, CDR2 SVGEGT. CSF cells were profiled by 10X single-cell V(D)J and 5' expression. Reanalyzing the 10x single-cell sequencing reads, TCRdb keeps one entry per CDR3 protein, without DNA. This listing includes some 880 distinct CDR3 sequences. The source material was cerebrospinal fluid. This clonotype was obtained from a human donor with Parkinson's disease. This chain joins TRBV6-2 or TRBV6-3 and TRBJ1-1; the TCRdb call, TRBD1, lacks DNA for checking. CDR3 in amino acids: CASSYPTLGKGNPEAFF.